Presented here are 9 T cell receptor beta chains from one specimen sequenced in a study of T cells in Graves' hyperthyroidism and ophthalmopathy. RNA transcripts provided the source from which TCR beta CDR3 regions were amplified. The TCR CDR3 was amplified in a first-round RT-PCR using the HTBI primer set. TCRdb passed the multiplex PCR reads through MiXCR, listing each CDR3 protein once. The sample holds around 390,000 distinct CDR3 sequences, around 13% seen once. Sequenced material: blood. The source of these receptors is a woman younger than 45 with Graves' ophthalmopathy.

CDR3 protein: CASSQDLAVSYNEQFF. In DNA form, the CDR3 reads TGCGCCAGCAGCCAAGATTTGGCAGTCTCCTACAATGAGCAGTTCTTC. The chain joins TRBV4-3 to TRBJ2-1; D gene unclear. Germline CDR1 reads LGHNA; CDR2 reads YSLEER. The V gene lost 0 bases and the J gene lost 0 bases, with 9 bases spanning the gap. The CDR3 has 16 amino acids.

The rearrangement links TRBV7-9 to TRBJ1-3; TRBD1 matches at 7 bases. CDR3 length: 15 amino acids. Trimming took 6 bases from V and 4 from J; bases not matched to a gene: 9. Germline CDR1 and CDR2: SEHNR and FQNEAQ (reference sequence). The CDR3 DNA reads as TGTGCCAGCAGGCGCGACAGGGCTCAAGGAAACACCATATATTTT. This translates into CASRRDRAQGNTIYF. Variable domain in full (rest from reference TRBV7-9 and TRBJ1-3): DTGVSQNPRHKITKRGQNVTFRCDPISEHNRLYWYRQTLGQGPEFLTYFQNEAQLEKSRLLSDRFSAERPKGSFSTLEIQRTEQGDSAMYLCASRRDRAQGNTIYFGEGSWLTVV.

At least ten counts were recorded for this clonotype. The CDR3: CASSQDYWAMNTEAFF. CDR3 DNA: TGTGCCAGCAGCCAAGATTATTGGGCAATGAACACTGAAGCTTTCTTT. This chain uses TRBV3-1 with TRBJ1-1, with D unresolved. The CDR3 runs to 16 residues. Trimming removed 0 bases at V and 0 bases at J, with 11 bases between. Germline V gene data show CDR1 as LGHDT and CDR2 as YNNKEL (reference sequence). Using reference TRBV3-1 and TRBJ1-1 for the parts outside the CDR3, the full variable domain is DTAVSQTPKYLVTQMGNDKSIKCEQNLGHDTMYWYKQDSKKFLKIMFSYNNKELIINETVPNRFSPKSPDKAHLNLHINSLELGDSAVYFCASSQDYWAMNTEAFFGQGTRLTVV.

This chain links TRBV19 with TRBJ1-2; D is uncertain. The CDR3 is made up of 13 amino acids. Trimming left V 6 bases short and J 6 bases short, with 14 bases between. Germline CDR1 and CDR2: LNHDA and SQIVND (reference sequence). The CDR3 DNA sequence: TGTGCCAGTAGAAGTGACGGGGAGAATGGCTACACCTTC. It specifies CASRSDGENGYTF.

Remarks on this clonotype: At one boundary the junction diverges from the germline segment, which might be a read error. V usage is TRBV16 and J usage is TRBJ1-5; tentative D call: TRBD1 (6 bases). The germline CDR1 and CDR2 sequences are KGHSY and FQNENV. This CDR3 spans 15 amino acids. The CDR3 loop reads CASSQSATGNQPRHF. CDR3 DNA sequence: TGTGCCAGCAGCCAATCCGCGACAGGCAATCAGCCCCGGCATTTT.

This chain links TRBV5-1 with TRBJ1-2, with a weak D call TRBD1 (6 bases). Deletions cut 4 bases from V and 10 bases from J, with 14 bases between. The germline V gene encodes CDR1 SGHRS and CDR2 YFSETQ. The CDR3 is 12 amino acids. As DNA, the CDR3 is TGCGCCAGCAGCGTAAACAGGGAATACTACACCTTC. Translated: CASSVNREYYTF.

At least ten counts were recorded for this clonotype. The chain employs TRBV4-1 and TRBJ2-3; D is ambiguous. The CDR3 contains 16 residues. Germline V gene sequence: CDR1 MGHRA, CDR2 YSYEKL. V was trimmed by 3 bases and J by 0 bases, leaving 13 bases between them. The CDR3 DNA reads TGCGCCAGCAGCCATGTGAACACCGGCAGCACAGATACGCAGTATTTT. Translated, it gives CASSHVNTGSTDTQYF.

This clonotype was recorded many times. The CDR3 nucleotides read TGTGCCAGCAGGGGGGGAAGCACAGATACGCAGTATTTT. It is translated as CASRGGSTDTQYF. The V gene is TRBV11-2, the J gene TRBJ2-3; maybe TRBD2 (6 bases). V lost 6 bases, J lost 0 bases, and 7 bases lay in between. The CDR3 has 13 residues. CDR1 and CDR2 from the germline V gene are SGHAT and FQNNGV.

This clonotype was seen many times. This rearrangement joins TRBV3-1 to TRBJ1-1; D is undetermined. V lost 2 bases, J lost 4 bases, and 8 bases lay in between. The CDR3 loop spans 13 amino acids. Germline CDR1 is LGHDT and CDR2 is YNNKEL (reference sequence). CDR3 DNA sequence: TGTGCCAGCAGCCAATTGTGGTTCACTGAAGCTTTCTTT. Translation gives CASSQLWFTEAFF.